One sample yielded the 2 T cell receptor beta chains listed below, sequenced in a study of control samples from healthy donors and cancer patients. Sequencing was performed with immunoSEQ multiplex PCR; in TCRdb, only in-frame clones are kept and a portion is missing. The sample holds about 130,000 clones, over 75% seen once. The source material was blood. The receptors stem from a man aged 18 to 29 in good health.

CDR3 nucleotide sequence: TGTGCCAGCAGCGTAGAATTATTGGGTGACACCGGGGAGCTGTTTTTT. Its translation: CASSVELLGDTGELFF. The chain joins TRBV9 to TRBJ2-2; D unclear. Germline V gives CDR1 SGDLS, CDR2 YYNGEE. The CDR3 runs to 16 residues. V was pared by 0 bases and J by 3 bases, with 12 bases between.

The genes are TRBV28 and TRBJ1-4; 7 nucleotides line up with TRBD1. The CDR3 has 17 amino acids. Looked up from germline, CDR1 is MDHEN and CDR2 is SYDVKM. V was clipped by 4 bases and J by 5 bases; unmatched bases: 13. The CDR3 protein is CASSSGTDRDRNEKLFF. The CDR3 DNA sequence: TGTGCCAGCAGTTCCGGGACAGACCGAGACAGAAATGAAAAACTGTTTTTT.